This TCR beta chain emerged from a study of T-cell reconstitution after alpha-beta-depleted transplantation in children. This clonotype was detected ten times or more. An end of the junction differs from the germline gene, which may be a read error. Unique molecular identifiers were incorporated into the prepared TCRbeta library. Via MiXCR, TCRdb re-called the PCR reads, giving one row per CDR3 protein. Counted here are about 640,000 distinct CDR3 sequences, around a sixth occurring once; the ten biggest clones make up 0.8% to 1.1%. This TCR came from a human donor who donated a stem cell graft to a child with acute myeloid leukemia. Specimen: PBMCs from the stem cell graft donor, collected from the stem cell graft.

CDR3 in DNA: TGTGCCAGCAGCTTAGGGGGCACAGATACGCAGTATTTT. Its protein product is CASSLGGTDTQYF. V gene TRBV5-1 combines with J gene TRBJ2-3; maybe TRBD1 (5 bases). The germline CDR1 and CDR2 sequences are SGHRS and YFSETQ. CDR3 size: 13 residues. The entire variable domain, with the rest obtained from reference TRBV5-1 and TRBJ2-3, is as follows: KAGVTQTPRYLIKTRGQQVTLSCSPISGHRSVSWYQQTPGQGLQFLFEYFSETQRNKGNFPGRFSGRQFSNSRSEMNVSTLELGDSALYLCASSLGGTDTQYFGPGTRLTVL.